The T cell receptor (beta chain) described here comes from a study of cytomegalovirus exposure and HLA in healthy donors. Whole-study findings and limits: An analysis done earlier found most TCR beta V segments productive about 87% or about 30% of the time.

Primers: 60 Vbeta forward and 13 Jbeta reverse. The assay was immunoSEQ multiplex PCR, and TCRdb's table has in-frame clones only and misses some. The top ten clones hold roughly 3.4% of a sample with 95,000 to 110,000 clones, approximately 66% of them seen once. A remark on this clone: Its antigen is currently unknown.

Germline-derived CDR1 and CDR2 are SGHRS and YFSETQ. J gave up 9 bases and V 1 base, and 9 bases lay outside the gene matches. The CDR3 runs 16 residues. The source is a woman aged 50 to 60 in good health and CMV-seronegative. Material for sequencing was PBMCs. This sequence joins TRBV5-1 and TRBJ2-1, with TRBD2 matching over 11 bases. The CDR3 DNA reads TGCGCCAGCAGCTTGAGAACTAGCGGGAGTGCGGCTGAGCAGTTCTTC. Translating it yields CASSLRTSGSAAEQFF.